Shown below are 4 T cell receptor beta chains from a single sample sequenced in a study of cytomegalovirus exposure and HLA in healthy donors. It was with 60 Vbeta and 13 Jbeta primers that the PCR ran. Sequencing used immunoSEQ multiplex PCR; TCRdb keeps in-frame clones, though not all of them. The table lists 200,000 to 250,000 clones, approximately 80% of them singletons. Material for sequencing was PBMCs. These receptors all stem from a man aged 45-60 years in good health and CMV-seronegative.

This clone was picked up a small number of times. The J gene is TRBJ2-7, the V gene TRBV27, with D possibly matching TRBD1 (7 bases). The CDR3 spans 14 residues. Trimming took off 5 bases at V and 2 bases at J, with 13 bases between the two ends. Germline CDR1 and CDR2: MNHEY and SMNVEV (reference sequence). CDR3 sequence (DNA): TGTGCCAGCAGTCAGACAGGGAGGACCTACGAGCAGTACTTC. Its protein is CASSQTGRTYEQYF.

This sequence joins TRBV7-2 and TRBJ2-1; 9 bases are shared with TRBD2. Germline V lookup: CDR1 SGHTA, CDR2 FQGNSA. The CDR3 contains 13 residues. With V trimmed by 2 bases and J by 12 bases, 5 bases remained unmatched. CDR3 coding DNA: TGTGCCAGCAGCTTACTTCCTAGCGGGGTGCAGTTCTTC. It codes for CASSLLPSGVQFF.

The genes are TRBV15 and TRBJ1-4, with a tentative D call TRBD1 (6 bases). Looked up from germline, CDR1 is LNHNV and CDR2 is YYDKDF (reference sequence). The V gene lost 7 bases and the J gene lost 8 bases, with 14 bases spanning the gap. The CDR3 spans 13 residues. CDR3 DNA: TGTGCCACCACCGGGACGGGGGGCGAAAAACTGTTTTTT. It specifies CATTGTGGEKLFF. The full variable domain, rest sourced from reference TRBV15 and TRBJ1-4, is DAMVIQNPRYQVTQFGKPVTLSCSQTLNHNVMYWYQQKSSQAPKLLFHYYDKDFNNEADTPDNFQSRRPNTSFCFLDIRSPGLGDTAMYLCATTGTGGEKLFFGSGTQLSVL.

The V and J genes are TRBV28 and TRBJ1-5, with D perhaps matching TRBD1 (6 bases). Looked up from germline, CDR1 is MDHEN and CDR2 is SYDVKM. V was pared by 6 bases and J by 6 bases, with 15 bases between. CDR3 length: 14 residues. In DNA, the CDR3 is TGTGCCAGCAGCTCCGGGGGGGCTGGTCAGCCCCAGCATTTT. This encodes CASSSGGAGQPQHF.